This TCR beta chain was identified in a study of regulatory T cells in long-lasting Graves disease. Indicated time point: persistent/refractory GD, antithyroid drugs over 5 years with positive TRAb. There was RNA extracted from PBMCs, and the TCR library was made from it. This clonotype occurred many times. Trimming took 3 bases from V and 6 from J; bases not matched to a gene: 7. Germline CDR1 reads ENHRY; CDR2 reads SYGVKD. The CDR3 has 14 residues. Arm-PCR with iRepertoire HTBI primers amplified the CDR3 regions for these TCR beta libraries. TCRdb independently ran MiXCR on the multiplex PCR reads; one entry per CDR3 protein. The repertoire holds about 340,000 distinct CDR3 sequences, with about 20% as singletons.

This material consisted of peripheral blood mononuclear cells (PBMCs), taken when the disease was refractory, from a patient treated with antithyroid drugs. This receptor was obtained from a female donor with Graves disease. The chain uses TRBV10-3 and TRBJ2-7; TRBD2 matches at 8 bases. The CDR3 here is CAISEQRESGEQYF. The CDR3 nucleotides are TGTGCCATCAGTGAACAGCGGGAGTCCGGCGAGCAGTACTTC.